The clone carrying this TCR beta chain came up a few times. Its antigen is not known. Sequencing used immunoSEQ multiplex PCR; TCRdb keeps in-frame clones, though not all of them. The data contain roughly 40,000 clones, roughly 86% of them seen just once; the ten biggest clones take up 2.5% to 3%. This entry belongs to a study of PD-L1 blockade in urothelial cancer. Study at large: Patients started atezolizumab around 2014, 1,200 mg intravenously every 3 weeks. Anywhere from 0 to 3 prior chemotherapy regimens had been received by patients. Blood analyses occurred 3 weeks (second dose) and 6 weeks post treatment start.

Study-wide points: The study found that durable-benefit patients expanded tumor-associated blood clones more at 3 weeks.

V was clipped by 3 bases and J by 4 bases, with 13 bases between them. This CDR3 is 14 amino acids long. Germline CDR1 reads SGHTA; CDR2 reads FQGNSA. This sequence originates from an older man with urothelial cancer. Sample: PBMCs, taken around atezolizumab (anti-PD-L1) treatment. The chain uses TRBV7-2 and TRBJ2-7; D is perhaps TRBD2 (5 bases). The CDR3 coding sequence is TGTGCCAGCAGCTTTTCGGACTCCCCTTACGAGCAGTACTTC. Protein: CASSFSDSPYEQYF.